The 10 T cell receptor beta chains below come from one sample, sequenced in a study of ipilimumab plus nivolumab after autologous stem cell transplantation. Method: immunoSEQ multiplex PCR; TCRdb's copy keeps in-frame clones and lacks some. The sample lists about 10,000 clones; 60% to 75% were seen once. The starting material was PBMCs, obtained in a trial of ipilimumab plus nivolumab as post-transplant consolidation. The receptors here all came from a female donor with multiple myeloma.

The CDR3 reads CASSLAGDSTDTQYF. Here the CDR3 DNA reads TGCGCCAGCAGCTTGGCCGGGGATAGCACAGATACGCAGTATTTT. The genes are TRBV5-1 and TRBJ2-3; D might be TRBD2 (5 bases). V was clipped by 0 bases and J by 0 bases, with 8 bases between them. The germline CDR1 and CDR2 sequences are SGHRS and YFSETQ. The CDR3 runs to 15 residues.

This clone was observed a single time. Given a far larger clone just one base away, this is likely a sequencing read error. Other DNA sequences in the same sample also yield this CDR3. The CDR3 region is CASSFDGGAFYEQYF. CDR3 sequence (DNA): TGCGCCAGCAGCTTTGACGGGGGGGCATTCTACGAGCAGTACTTC. The V call is TRBV5-1, the J call TRBJ2-7, with 8 bases aligning to TRBD2. CDR1 is SGHRS and CDR2 is YFSETQ in the germline V gene. V lost 2 bases to trimming and J lost 3 bases; unmatched junction nucleotides: 7. This CDR3 region has 15 residues.

V and J are TRBV18 and TRBJ1-1, with 11 bases fitting TRBD1. Germline V lookup: CDR1 KGHSH, CDR2 LQKENI. This CDR3 comprises 12 residues. Unmatched junction bases numbered 4, after V lost 6 bases and J lost 10 bases. The CDR3 protein is CASSSGQGAAFF. Written as DNA, the CDR3 is TGTGCCAGCTCCTCCGGACAGGGGGCAGCTTTCTTT.

V and J are TRBV19 and TRBJ2-1; D unresolved. The V end lost 0 bases, the J end lost 0 bases, and 9 bases lay between the germline ends. The CDR3 loop spans 16 amino acids. The germline CDR1 and CDR2 sequences are LNHDA and SQIVND (reference sequence). The CDR3 DNA is TGTGCCAGTAGTATAGAGGCGGATTCCTCCTACAATGAGCAGTTCTTC. Residues: CASSIEADSSYNEQFF.

The chain recombines TRBV7-9 with TRBJ1-2, with D maybe TRBD1 (6 bases). The CDR3 sequence is 13 residues long. V was shortened by 1 base and J by 3 bases, with 6 bases between the two germline ends. The V gene's germline CDR1 is SEHNR and CDR2 FQNEAQ (reference sequence). CDR3 region: CASSLDRDYGYTF. For the CDR3, the DNA is TGTGCCAGCAGCTTAGACAGGGACTATGGCTACACCTTC. Together with reference TRBV7-9 and TRBJ1-2, the CDR3 gives the full variable domain: DTGVSQNPRHKITKRGQNVTFRCDPISEHNRLYWYRQTLGQGPEFLTYFQNEAQLEKSRLLSDRFSAERPKGSFSTLEIQRTEQGDSAMYLCASSLDRDYGYTFGSGTRLTVV.

In the case of this clone: Different DNA sequences within this sample yield the same CDR3. In nucleotides, the CDR3 is TGCAGCGCTCGACAGGGCGAGGATTCACCCCTCCACTTT. Its translation: CSARQGEDSPLHF. The gene calls are TRBV29-1 and TRBJ1-6, with 7 bases that match TRBD1. This CDR3 region has 13 residues. V lost 7 bases, J lost 8 bases, and 8 bases stayed unmatched. CDR1 and CDR2 from the germline V gene are SQVTM and ANQGSEA.

The chain couples TRBV5-4 to TRBJ2-7; 8 positions agree with TRBD2. CDR1 is SGHNT and CDR2 is YYREEE in the germline V gene (reference sequence). Germline trimming cut 2 bases from V and 3 bases from J; bases unmatched to any gene: 7. This CDR3 region has 15 residues. CDR3 nucleotide sequence: TGTGCCAGCAGCTTTGACGGGGGGGCATTCTACGAGCAGTACTTC. Protein: CASSFDGGAFYEQYF.

As DNA, the CDR3 is TGCGCCAGCAGCTTCGGTGCTCCCACTTACGAGCAGTACTTC. This gives the protein CASSFGAPTYEQYF. The V call is TRBV5-1, the J call TRBJ2-7; D remains ambiguous. This CDR3 is built from 14 residues. With 2 bases removed from V and 4 bases from J, the gap between germline ends came to 13 bases. CDR1 is SGHRS and CDR2 is YFSETQ in the germline V gene.

This clone showed up just a few times. Other DNA sequences in this sample translate to the same CDR3. In DNA form, the CDR3 reads TGTGCCAGCAGTTTACCCAACAATGAGCAGTTCTTC. Amino acids: CASSLPNNEQFF. The chain employs TRBV27 and TRBJ2-1; D ambiguous. Trimming left V 2 bases short and J 5 bases short, with 4 bases between. Germline V gene sequence: CDR1 MNHEY, CDR2 SMNVEV (reference sequence). The CDR3 contains 12 residues.

The CDR3 coding sequence is TGTGCCAGCAGTTTGTTTGGGCGTGAGATTGCAGATACGCAGTATTTT. It specifies CASSLFGREIADTQYF. This chain uses TRBV28 with TRBJ2-3; the D is unclear. The germline V gene encodes CDR1 MDHEN and CDR2 SYDVKM. Trimming left V 3 bases short and J 4 bases short, with 17 bases between. The CDR3 spans 16 residues.